Following are 5 T cell receptor beta chains from one sample sequenced in a study of blood T cell repertoires in COVID-19. TCRdb's table, derived via immunoSEQ multiplex PCR, lists solely in-frame clones and lacks some. Of about 240,000 clones detected, roughly 80% appear once; the ten largest clones hold more than 9.5%. Source material: peripheral blood. These receptors were obtained from a woman aged 80 or older with acute or convalescent COVID-19.

This clone was found once. J is TRBJ2-3 and V is TRBV7-2; 10 bases fit TRBD2. The CDR3 runs to 18 residues. CDR1 is SGHTA and CDR2 is FQGNSA in the germline V gene. Unmatched junction bases numbered 16, after V lost 4 bases and J lost 6 bases. CDR3 sequence: CASSSLGLAGALADTQYF. CDR3 nucleotides: TGTGCCAGCAGCTCCCTAGGGCTAGCGGGGGCCCTTGCGGATACGCAGTATTTT.

This clone was seen more than once but under ten times. The chain couples TRBV28 to TRBJ1-2; no reliable D call. V was trimmed by 6 bases and J by 0 bases, leaving 8 bases between them. The CDR3 runs 13 residues. Germline V gene sequence: CDR1 MDHEN, CDR2 SYDVKM. DNA of the CDR3: TGTGCCAGCAGACAAATACCTAACTATGGCTACACCTTC. Its translation: CASRQIPNYGYTF.

The chain joins TRBV5-1 to TRBJ1-1, with TRBD1 matching over 7 bases. The CDR3 is 14 amino acids. The germline V gene has CDR1 SGHRS and CDR2 YFSETQ. V trimming: 4 bases; J trimming: 3 bases; junction bases outside the gene matches: 6. The CDR3, as DNA: TGCGCCAGCAGCCCGGTTGACAGGGACACTGAAGCTTTCTTT. Its protein is CASSPVDRDTEAFF. The full variable domain, its missing parts supplied by reference TRBV5-1 and TRBJ1-1, is KAGVTQTPRYLIKTRGQQVTLSCSPISGHRSVSWYQQTPGQGLQFLFEYFSETQRNKGNFPGRFSGRQFSNSRSEMNVSTLELGDSALYLCASSPVDRDTEAFFGQGTRLTVV.

This rearrangement joins TRBV5-5 to TRBJ1-1; D remains unclear. The V end was cut by 0 bases, the J end by 2 bases, with 11 bases between. The CDR3 is 15 amino acids. In germline, CDR1 is SGHKS, CDR2 YYEKEE (reference sequence). The CDR3 DNA reads as TGTGCCAGCAGCTTGGAGGCAGGCTTAAACACTGAAGCTTTCTTT. It encodes CASSLEAGLNTEAFF.

This rearrangement joins TRBV5-4 to TRBJ2-2; 8 bases fit TRBD1. The CDR3 spans 16 residues. The V and J ends lost 4 bases and 4 bases, in that order; junction bases with no gene match: 9. The germline gives CDR1 SGHNT, CDR2 YYREEE (reference sequence). CDR3 amino acids: CASSPGQGSGTGELFF. The CDR3, as DNA: TGTGCCAGCAGCCCCGGACAGGGATCGGGCACCGGGGAGCTGTTTTTT.